This is a list of T cell receptor beta chains from one sample in a study of cytomegalovirus exposure and HLA in healthy donors. The repertoire was sequenced with immunoSEQ multiplex PCR; TCRdb's copy has only in-frame clones and lacks some. The profile covers more than 65,000 clones, with about 74% appearing a single time and 11% taken by the ten largest. Material: PBMCs. These receptors came from a woman aged 60-75 years in good health and CMV-seropositive. The CDR3 runs from the conserved cysteine through the conserved F or W. A D gene is named only where the DNA matches it firmly.

TRBV13	TRBJ1-4	TRBD1	CASSFRGRGEKLFF
TRBV9	TRBJ1-3	TRBD1	CASSATGYSGNTIYF
TRBV6-1	TRBJ1-1	TRBD1	CASSEPYRGGTEAFF
TRBV5-1	TRBJ1-4	TRBD1	CASSTGQGNEKLFF
TRBV19	TRBJ2-3	TRBD2	CASSIGGGIVDTQYF
TRBV14	TRBJ2-7	TRBD2	CASSHLGLAGYEQYF
TRBV5-4	TRBJ1-1	TRBD1	CASSLGRGQGEAFF
TRBV6-1	TRBJ2-1	.	CASSDGRVHEQFF
TRBV7-9	TRBJ1-2	.	CASSRTGIGYTF
TRBV6-4	TRBJ1-5	.	CASSDPKKGHNQPQHF
TRBV4-2	TRBJ2-2	.	CASSQEGGRVNTGELFF
TRBV4-1	TRBJ2-7	TRBD1	CASSQGGWTGAYEQYF
TRBV7-9	TRBJ1-2	TRBD1	CASSLWDSIYGYTF
TRBV7-9	TRBJ1-3	TRBD1	CASSGGTGSGNTIYF
TRBV2	TRBJ2-5	TRBD2	CASSGQVAGEEETQYF
TRBV6-1	TRBJ2-7	.	CASSQDYSSYEQYF
TRBV5-4	TRBJ1-1	.	CASSFSGQSEAFF
TRBV4-1	TRBJ2-1	TRBD1	CASSQGGQGIRNEQFF
TRBV2	TRBJ2-7	TRBD2	CASSPRTSGGYEQYF
TRBV5-4	TRBJ2-1	.	CASSLTGSYEQFF
TRBV19	TRBJ1-5	TRBD1	CASDRGRVQPQHF
TRBV6-1	TRBJ2-3	.	CASSGPRGGGTDTQYF
TRBV5-1	TRBJ1-5	TRBD1	CASSLSGTGVRGIVNQPQHF
TRBV5-4	TRBJ2-7	TRBD2	CASSRQTSGTGEQYF
TRBV9	TRBJ2-3	.	CASSSWTASTDTQYF
TRBV6-5	TRBJ1-2	TRBD1	CASSSGQGVYGYTF
TRBV6-1	TRBJ1-5	TRBD1	CASSDRDRGNQPQHF
TRBV4-1	TRBJ2-3	.	CASSHDSRAQYF
TRBV5-6	TRBJ2-3	TRBD2	CASSPSGGPSTDTQYF
TRBV5-1	TRBJ2-1	.	CASSTVAGEAGSSYNEQFF
TRBV29-1	TRBJ1-2	.	CSVEAPSTIREGYTF
TRBV7-8	TRBJ1-3	.	CASSTYRGNTIYF
TRBV5-1	TRBJ1-1	TRBD1	CASSTGGGNTEAFF
TRBV30	TRBJ1-4	TRBD1	CAWSPGGSNEKLFF
TRBV9	TRBJ1-2	TRBD1	CASSTRTGAMDGYTF
TRBV2	TRBJ1-2	.	CASSESGDRYGYTF
TRBV7-7	TRBJ2-2	TRBD2	CASSLRTSGTGGELFF
TRBV6-1	TRBJ1-2	.	CASSATTSGGIRNYGYTF
TRBV18	TRBJ2-5	.	CASSLGQKETQYF
TRBV15	TRBJ2-7	.	CATSRDRRPNFF
TRBV29-1	TRBJ1-1	TRBD1	CSVSQGAGTEAFF
TRBV6-5	TRBJ1-1	.	CASSYSRREAFF
TRBV5-6	TRBJ2-7	TRBD1	CASSWDRVHEQYF
TRBV19	TRBJ1-1	TRBD1	CASSIGDRVSTEAFF
TRBV6-5	TRBJ2-7	.	CASSQSTGTQQYF
TRBV6-1	.	TRBD1	CASSDLGQGAGEQYF